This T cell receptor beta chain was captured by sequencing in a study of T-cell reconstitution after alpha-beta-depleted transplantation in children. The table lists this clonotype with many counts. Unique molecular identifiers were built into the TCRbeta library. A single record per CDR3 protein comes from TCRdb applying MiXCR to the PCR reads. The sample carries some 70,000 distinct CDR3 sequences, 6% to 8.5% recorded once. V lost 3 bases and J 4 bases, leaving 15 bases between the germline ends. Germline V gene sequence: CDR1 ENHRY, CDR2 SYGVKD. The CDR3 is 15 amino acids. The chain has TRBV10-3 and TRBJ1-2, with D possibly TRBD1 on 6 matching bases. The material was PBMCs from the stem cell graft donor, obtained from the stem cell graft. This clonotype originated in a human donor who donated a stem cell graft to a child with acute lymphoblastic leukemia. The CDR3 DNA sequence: TGTGCCATCAGTGAACTGGGACAACAGCTCTATGGCTACACCTTC. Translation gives CAISELGQQLYGYTF.